A selection of T cell receptor beta chains follows, all from one sample in a study of T cell changes during pregnancy in multiple sclerosis. Produced via immunoSEQ multiplex PCR; TCRdb's table is partial and in-frame only. Here the sample spans some 52,000 clones, roughly 92% being singletons. The sequencing here drew on CD4+ T cells from peripheral blood mononuclear cells, taken in the third trimester of pregnancy. The receptors derive from a female donor with multiple sclerosis, enrolled in a pregnancy study. The CDR3 runs from the conserved cysteine through the conserved F or W. The order of the fields is J gene, D gene, clone size, CDR3 length, V gene, CDR3 protein, CDR3 DNA. D genes are given only for firm matches. Part of the rows lack a size; the others show once, few, many or a class for expanded clones.

TRBJ2-1,TRBD2,-,15,TRBV29-1,CSVEGRVRGGDEQFF,TGCAGCGTTGAAGGCAGGGTGCGGGGGGGGGATGAGCAGTTCTTC
TRBJ2-7,-,-,13,TRBV27,CASSSTGRYEQYF,TGTGCCAGCAGTTCAACAGGGCGCTACGAGCAGTACTTC
TRBJ1-5,TRBD1,-,17,TRBV9,CASSVEGARGCNQPQHF,TGTGCCAGCAGCGTAGAGGGGGCGCGGGGTTGCAATCAGCCCCAGCATTTT
TRBJ1-5,-,-,15,TRBV15,CATSRGAAESSLQHF,TGTGCCACCAGCAGAGGGGCCGCCGAATCTTCTCTCCAGCATTTT
TRBJ1-2,-,-,14,TRBV28,CASRIPEQFYGYTF,TGTGCCAGCAGGATCCCGGAACAGTTCTATGGCTACACCTTC
TRBJ1-5,TRBD1,-,14,TRBV27,CASSFSGGYQPQHF,TGTGCCAGCAGTTTTTCAGGGGGGTATCAGCCCCAGCATTTT
TRBJ2-1,TRBD2,-,14,TRBV7-2,CASTVPGLAGEGFF,TGTGCCAGCACAGTCCCGGGACTAGCGGGGGAGGGGTTCTTC
TRBJ2-1,-,-,16,TRBV5-4,CASSLGGGVGWGEQFF,TGTGCCAGCAGCTTGGGTGGCGGGGTGGGGTGGGGGGAGCAGTTCTTC
TRBJ1-1,-,-,14,TRBV5-1,CASSYDTRNTEAFF,TGCGCCAGCAGCTATGACACCCGGAACACTGAAGCTTTCTTT
TRBJ1-5,TRBD1,-,15,TRBV28,CASSSRQGGFQPQHF,TGTGCCAGCAGCTCAAGACAGGGAGGTTTTCAGCCCCAGCATTTT
TRBJ1-2,-,few,12,TRBV25-1,CASSEFSRGYTF,TGTGCCAGCAGTGAATTCTCTAGGGGCTACACCTTC
TRBJ1-1,TRBD1,few,17,TRBV18,CASSPRDRVLMNTEAFF,TGTGCCAGCTCACCACGGGACAGGGTACTTATGAACACTGAAGCTTTCTTT
TRBJ2-5,TRBD2,-,15,TRBV5-6,CASSLFGTSVRTQYF,TGTGCCAGCAGCTTATTCGGGACTAGCGTGCGGACCCAGTACTTC
TRBJ2-1,-,-,15,TRBV5-1,CASTLGAASYNEQFF,TGCGCCAGCACCTTGGGAGCGGCATCCTACAATGAGCAGTTCTTC
TRBJ2-5,TRBD2,-,16,TRBV27,CASSLLASGTKRTQYF,TGTGCCAGCAGTTTATTGGCTAGCGGGACCAAGAGGACCCAGTACTTC
TRBJ2-7,-,once,13,TRBV19,CASSMTESYEQYF,TGTGCCAGTAGTATGACAGAGTCCTACGAGCAGTACTTC
TRBJ2-3,TRBD2,-,16,TRBV11-2,CASSPRGGGPTDTQYF,TGTGCCAGCAGCCCCCGGGGGGGTGGACCCACAGATACGCAGTATTTT
TRBJ1-4,TRBD1,once,14,TRBV6-4,CASREQGTGGKLFF,TGTGCCAGCAGGGAACAGGGGACCGGGGGAAAACTGTTTTTT
TRBJ1-1,-,once,15,TRBV21-1,CASSKARQRNTEAFF,TGTGCCAGCAGCAAAGCCCGACAAAGGAACACTGAAGCTTTCTTT
TRBJ1-2,-,-,15,TRBV15,CATSRAVEGIGGYTF,TGTGCCACCAGCAGAGCGGTGGAGGGAATTGGCGGCTACACCTTC
TRBJ1-3,TRBD1,-,17,TRBV7-8,CASSPFRDSRLGNTIYF,TGTGCCAGCAGCCCTTTCCGGGACAGCCGACTTGGAAACACCATATATTTT
TRBJ1-1,TRBD1,-,16,TRBV4-1,CASSRGQGTMNTEAFF,TGCGCCAGCAGCCGCGGACAGGGGACAATGAACACTGAAGCTTTCTTT
TRBJ2-1,TRBD1,-,13,TRBV9,CASSVVGDSEQFF,TGTGCCAGCAGCGTAGTTGGGGACAGTGAGCAGTTCTTC
TRBJ2-3,TRBD1,-,15,TRBV6-6,CASRPGQGGTDTQYF,TGTGCCAGCAGGCCCGGACAGGGAGGCACAGATACGCAGTATTTT
TRBJ1-1,-,-,13,TRBV29-1,CSVERREATEAFF,TGCAGCGTTGAGCGCAGGGAGGCCACTGAAGCTTTCTTT
TRBJ1-2,-,-,13,TRBV10-1,CASSESDRGGYTF,TGCGCCAGCAGTGAGTCGGACCGGGGAGGCTACACCTTC
TRBJ1-4,-,-,16,TRBV18,CASSPREAATNEKLFF,TGTGCCAGCTCCCCGCGGGAGGCGGCAACTAATGAAAAACTGTTTTTT
TRBJ1-1,-,-,14,TRBV7-3,CASSKNTMNTEAFF,TGTGCCAGCAGCAAGAACACTATGAACACTGAAGCTTTCTTT
TRBJ1-4,-,once,14,TRBV9,CASSPGGLNEKLFF,TGTGCCAGCAGCCCGGGGGGTCTCAACGAAAAACTGTTTTTT
TRBJ2-5,TRBD2,-,17,TRBV11-2,CASSPRGFAGGGETQYF,TGTGCCAGCAGCCCGCGGGGTTTTGCGGGAGGGGGGGAGACCCAGTACTTC
TRBJ2-2,-,few,15,TRBV4-1,CASSQERANTGELFF,TGCGCCAGCAGCCAAGAGCGAGCTAACACCGGGGAGCTGTTTTTT
TRBJ1-4,-,-,14,TRBV28,CASSPRGAGRKLFF,TGTGCCAGCAGTCCCCGGGGGGCAGGGCGAAAACTGTTTTTT